The present entry profiles one T cell receptor beta chain with its context. Its target is unknown. The data originate from a study of cytomegalovirus exposure and HLA in healthy donors. This CDR3 comprises 12 residues. V shed 6 bases and J shed 6 bases, with 12 bases lying between them. Per germline, CDR1 SGHTA and CDR2 FQGNSA. Broader study findings: The study found most TCR sequences rare, yet found some public TCRs in many donors. Sequence variants that were highly shared formed a cluster that was likely a sequencing artifact.

Primers: 60 Vbeta forward and 13 Jbeta reverse. Produced via immunoSEQ multiplex PCR; TCRdb's table is partial and in-frame only. The sample lists more than 85,000 clones, roughly three quarters occurring once. The J gene is TRBJ2-7, the V gene TRBV7-2; D is possibly TRBD1 (6 bases). The sequence was obtained from a woman aged 50 to 65 in good health and CMV-seropositive. The sequenced sample consisted of PBMCs. The CDR3, as DNA: TGTGCCAGCAGAAGGGACATGCGCGAGCAGTACTTC. The encoded protein is CASRRDMREQYF.